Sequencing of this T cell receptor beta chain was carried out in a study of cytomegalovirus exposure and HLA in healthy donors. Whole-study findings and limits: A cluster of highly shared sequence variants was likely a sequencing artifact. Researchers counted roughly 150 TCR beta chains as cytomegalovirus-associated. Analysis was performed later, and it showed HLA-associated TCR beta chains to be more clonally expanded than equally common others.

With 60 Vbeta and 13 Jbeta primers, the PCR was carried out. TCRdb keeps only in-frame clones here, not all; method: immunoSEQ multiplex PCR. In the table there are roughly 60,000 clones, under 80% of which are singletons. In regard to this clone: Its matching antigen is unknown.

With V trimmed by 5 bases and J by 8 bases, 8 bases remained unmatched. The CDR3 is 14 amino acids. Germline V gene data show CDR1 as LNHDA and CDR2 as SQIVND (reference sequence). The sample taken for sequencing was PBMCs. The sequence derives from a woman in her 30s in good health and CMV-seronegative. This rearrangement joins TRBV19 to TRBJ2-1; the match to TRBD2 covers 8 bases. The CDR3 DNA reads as TGTGCCAGTAGTTCGCTAGCGGGCTTGGATGAGCAGTTCTTC. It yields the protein CASSSLAGLDEQFF.